A single sample is the source of the 23 T cell receptor beta chains below, sequenced in a study of Graves' ophthalmopathy and Graves' hyperthyroidism. TCR beta CDR3 regions were amplified from RNA transcripts. An opening RT-PCR round employed HTBI primers and preceded a second-round multiplex PCR. Each CDR3 protein is one row after TCRdb ran MiXCR on the multiplex PCR reads. The table lists fewer than 600,000 distinct CDR3 sequences, about an eighth of them singletons. The sample comprised blood. These TCRs come from a woman aged 25 to 45 with Graves' ophthalmopathy.

The rearrangement links TRBV7-2 to TRBJ2-4, with 8 bases matching TRBD2. The V gene end was trimmed by 3 bases and the J gene end by 8 bases; junction bases not matched to a gene: 15. Germline CDR1 is SGHTA and CDR2 is FQGNSA. The CDR3 is 17 residues long. DNA of the CDR3: TGTGCCAGCAGCTTTTTCCTGGTAGCGGGATTGTTGGACATTCAGTACTTC. Its protein is CASSFFLVAGLLDIQYF.

Comment on this clonotype: This may stem from a read error, because a much larger clone lies one nucleotide away. This sequence joins TRBV11-2 and TRBJ2-2, with TRBD2 as a possible D gene (5 bases). The germline V gene encodes CDR1 SGHAT and CDR2 FQNNGV. The CDR3 is made up of 15 amino acids. CDR3: CASSLYSLNTGELCF. The CDR3 nucleotides are TGTGCCAGCAGCTTATACAGTCTGAACACCGGGGAGCTGTGTTTT. The complete variable domain, with remaining parts taken from reference TRBV11-2 and TRBJ2-2, reads EAGVAQSPRYKIIEKRQSVAFWCNPISGHATLYWYQQILGQGPKLLIQFQNNGVVDDSQLPKDRFSAERLKGVDSTLKIQPAKLEDSAVYLCASSLYSLNTGELCFGEGSRLTVL.

At least ten counts were recorded for this clonotype. The rearrangement joins TRBV12-3 or TRBV12-4 to TRBJ1-1; TRBD1 is a possible D gene (5 bases). This CDR3 contains 13 residues. Trimming took off 10 bases at V and 0 bases at J, with 12 bases between the two ends. The CDR3 DNA reads TGTGCCACTCAAGGGACGGTGAACACTGAAGCTTTCTTT. Protein: CATQGTVNTEAFF.

V and J are TRBV4-2 and TRBJ1-1; 7 bases line up with TRBD1. V lost 4 bases to trimming and J lost 0 bases; unmatched junction nucleotides: 8. The CDR3 runs 16 residues. Looked up from germline, CDR1 is LGHNA and CDR2 is YNFKEQ. As DNA, the CDR3 is TGTGCCAGCAGCCCGGGACAGCTACTCATGAACACTGAAGCTTTCTTT. It translates to CASSPGQLLMNTEAFF.

This clonotype has at least ten counts. This chain joins TRBV28 and TRBJ2-2; weak D call: TRBD2 (5 bases). Germline CDR1 reads MDHEN; CDR2 reads SYDVKM. The V and J ends lost 3 bases and 1 base respectively, with 12 bases between them. The CDR3 runs to 16 residues. CDR3 loop: CASSFRPRGNTGELFF. The CDR3 bases are TGTGCCAGCAGTTTCCGCCCCCGGGGGAACACCGGGGAGCTGTTTTTT.

This clonotype was found many times. This chain joins TRBV20-1 and TRBJ1-1, with unresolved D. This CDR3 has 13 residues. V lost 3 bases to trimming and J lost 4 bases, with 12 bases between them. Looked up from germline, CDR1 is DFQATT and CDR2 is SNEGSKA (reference sequence). CDR3 nucleotides: TGCAGTGCTAGGGGAGGTCCCGTCACTGAAGCTTTCTTT. It encodes CSARGGPVTEAFF.

This clonotype has ten or more counts. The chain carries TRBV30 and TRBJ1-5; D is unresolved. This CDR3 is built from 13 residues. With 3 bases removed from V and 0 bases from J, the gap between germline ends came to 6 bases. CDR1 and CDR2 from the germline V gene are GTSNPN and SVGIG (reference sequence). The DNA for the CDR3 is TGTGCCTGGAGCGTAGATAGCAATCAGCCCCAGCATTTT. The encoded protein is CAWSVDSNQPQHF.

This clonotype was counted ten times or more. V is TRBV5-1 and J is TRBJ1-6; the match to TRBD1 covers 11 bases. V gave up 2 bases and J gave up 10 bases; unmatched junction bases: 14. The CDR3 runs 18 residues. Germline CDR1 SGHRS, CDR2 YFSETQ. The CDR3 DNA reads as TGCGCCAGCAGCTTTTATCCTCGGACAGGGGGCGGAGGATCACCCCTCCACTTT. Protein product: CASSFYPRTGGGGSPLHF.

The table lists this clonotype with a few counts. J is TRBJ1-1 and V is TRBV27, with 7 nucleotides matching TRBD1. There are 12 residues in the CDR3. Per germline, CDR1 MNHEY and CDR2 SMNVEV (reference sequence). V was pared by 4 bases and J by 9 bases, with 5 bases of the junction left unmatched. CDR3 nucleotide sequence: TGTGCCAGCAGTTCTGGGGGACAGCAAGCTTTCTTT. It is translated as CASSSGGQQAFF.

This clonotype was seen a few times. This sequence may be a read error, since a much larger clone differs from it by one base. J is TRBJ2-2 and V is TRBV7-7, with 9 bases lining up with TRBD1. Germline V lookup: CDR1 SSHAT, CDR2 FNYEAQ (reference sequence). There are 16 residues in the CDR3. This CDR3 is CASSQTGTGRTGELCF. The CDR3 region has the DNA TGTGCTAGCAGCCAAACCGGGACAGGGAGAACCGGGGAGCTGTGTTTT.

This clonotype was seen many times. The V gene is TRBV19, the J gene TRBJ2-7; TRBD1 or TRBD2 may be the D gene (5 bases each). Germline values: CDR1 LNHDA, CDR2 SQIVND (reference sequence). This CDR3 comprises 14 residues. Trimming removed 3 bases from V and 2 bases from J, with 11 bases in between. CDR3 region: CASSIRDGTYEQYF. CDR3 bases: TGTGCCAGTAGTATTCGGGACGGAACCTACGAGCAGTACTTC.

Only one count was recorded for this clonotype. The chain recombines TRBV30 with TRBJ1-3; a weak D match, TRBD1 (6 bases). Germline V lookup: CDR1 GTSNPN, CDR2 SVGIG (reference sequence). Trimming cost V 7 bases and J 0 bases, with 19 bases left between them. The length of the CDR3 is 16 residues. DNA of the CDR3: TGTGCCTCGCAGGGTGACAGGCACCACTCTGGAAACACCATATATTTT. Its translation is CASQGDRHHSGNTIYF.

This clonotype was counted only a few times. The V and J genes are TRBV6-5 and TRBJ2-3; possible D gene TRBD2, 5 bases. Germline values: CDR1 MNHEY, CDR2 SVGAGI. Trimming cost V 4 bases and J 12 bases, with 17 bases left between them. CDR3 size: 13 residues. CDR3 loop: CASSFDRRGTQYF. CDR3 in DNA: TGTGCCAGCAGTTTCGACCGCCGGGGTACCCAGTATTTT.

The table lists this clonotype with a few counts. V and J are TRBV6-1 and TRBJ2-2; a possible D gene is TRBD1 (6 bases). V lost 1 base and J 0 bases, leaving 6 bases between the germline ends. The CDR3 loop spans 15 amino acids. Germline loops: CDR1 MNHNS, CDR2 SASEGT. CDR3 DNA: TGTGCCAGCAGTGAAGAGGGGGCGAACACCGGGGAGCTGTTTTTT. Translated, it gives CASSEEGANTGELFF.

For this clonotype: Since a much larger clone is just one base distant, this may be a read error. V gene TRBV5-1 combines with J gene TRBJ2-7, with D unclear. Germline V lookup: CDR1 SGHRS, CDR2 YFSETQ. This CDR3 contains 17 residues. V was pared by 0 bases and J by 1 base, with 17 bases between. The CDR3 reads CASSLVPQIYSSYEQYF. CDR3 sequence (DNA): TGCGCCAGCAGCTTGGTCCCACAGATCTATTCTTCCTACGAGCAGTACTTC.

This clonotype was seen many times. Being one base from a much bigger clone, this may be a read error. This chain uses TRBV12-3 or TRBV12-4 with TRBJ2-4; 12 bases match TRBD1. This CDR3 contains 15 residues. The CDR3 nucleotides read TGTGCCAGCAGTTCCCGGGACAGGGGGCAGAACATTAAGTACTTC. It codes for CASSSRDRGQNIKYF.

This clonotype appeared many times. The genes are TRBV14 and TRBJ1-3; D is undetermined. The germline gives CDR1 SGHDN, CDR2 FVKESK. The CDR3 is 12 amino acids. V lost 1 base and J lost 7, with 5 bases in between. In DNA form, the CDR3 reads TGTGCCAGCAGCCAAGCGGTTAACACCATATATTTT. Amino acid sequence: CASSQAVNTIYF.

This clonotype has at least ten counts. J is TRBJ1-2 and V is TRBV6-1; 10 bases are a match to TRBD1. Germline V gives CDR1 MNHNS, CDR2 SASEGT. V was clipped by 4 bases and J by 8 bases; unmatched bases: 7. The CDR3 length is 14 residues. The CDR3 here is CASSGGTGVKGYTF. Written as DNA, the CDR3 is TGTGCCAGCAGTGGCGGGACAGGGGTCAAAGGCTACACCTTC.

This clonotype was recorded at least ten times. This chain uses TRBV20-1 with TRBJ2-5; D possibly corresponds to TRBD2 (6 bases). CDR3 length: 14 residues. The germline V gene encodes CDR1 DFQATT and CDR2 SNEGSKA (reference sequence). Deletions cut 3 bases from V and 3 bases from J, with 14 bases between. CDR3 coding DNA: TGCAGTGCTAGGGGGACTTCCCATAAAGAGACCCAGTACTTC. Amino acid sequence: CSARGTSHKETQYF.

This clonotype was seen repeatedly, ten times or more. The chain links TRBV4-1 to TRBJ2-7, with 9 nucleotides matching TRBD1. The germline V gene encodes CDR1 MGHRA and CDR2 YSYEKL. J gave up 4 bases and V 4 bases, and 11 bases lay outside the gene matches. The CDR3 runs to 16 residues. The CDR3: CASSPERSGQGYEQYF. The DNA for the CDR3 is TGCGCCAGCAGCCCGGAGAGGTCGGGACAGGGTTACGAGCAGTACTTC.

This clonotype was counted many times. This chain connects TRBV7-8 to TRBJ2-7; TRBD2 aligns across 14 bases. The V and J ends lost 5 bases and 7 bases, in that order; junction bases with no gene match: 4. From germline, CDR1 is SGHVS and CDR2 FQNEAQ. This CDR3 is 14 amino acids long. CDR3 sequence reads: CASSPGLAGEEQYF. CDR3 sequence (DNA): TGTGCCAGCAGCCCGGGACTAGCGGGAGAAGAGCAGTACTTC.

As to this clonotype: A much larger clone lies a single base off, so this may be a read error. The chain combines TRBV6-2 or TRBV6-3 with TRBJ1-5; D perhaps matches TRBD1 (6 bases). CDR1 and CDR2 from the germline V gene are MNHEY and SVGEGT. The CDR3 contains 15 residues. For the CDR3, the DNA is TGTGCCAGCAATTACTCAGGGGTCGGGAATCAGCCCCAGCATTTT. Amino acid sequence: CASNYSGVGNQPQHF.

This clonotype showed up many times. The V gene is TRBV6-5, the J gene TRBJ1-2, with 10 bases fitting TRBD1. The length of the CDR3 is 12 residues. Germline CDR1 and CDR2: MNHEY and SVGAGI. Trimming removed 10 bases from V and 6 bases from J; junction bases left unmatched: 5. CDR3 nucleotide sequence: TGTGCCATTACGACAGGGGGCCATGGCTACACCTTC. It yields the protein CAITTGGHGYTF.